Given below is one T cell receptor beta chain in context. Methods used by the authors: Estimation of nucleated cell counts relied on the amplification of reference gene primers. Data came from immunoSEQ multiplex PCR; TCRdb stores just in-frame clones and leaves some out. V and J calls and clone size are those listed in that table; D and trimming were worked out from the DNA. The repertoire has about 220,000 clones, roughly 84% of them found once; the top ten carry around 9.5%. The CDR3 loop spans 13 amino acids. Trimming shortened V by 5 bases and J by 8 bases, and 15 bases separated the two germline ends. Per germline, CDR1 SGHAT and CDR2 FQNNGV. The data derive from a study of blood T cell repertoires in COVID-19. Overall study context: PBMCs, B-cell-depleted T cells, or T cells provided the cDNA or gDNA that made up the material.

The source is a man aged 45-60 years with active or convalescent COVID-19. V usage is TRBV11-2 and J usage is TRBJ1-2; possible D gene TRBD1, 6 bases. Input material: peripheral blood. The CDR3 nucleotides are TGTGCCAGCAGCCTTATCCAGGGGCTCGGCTACACCTTC. As protein: CASSLIQGLGYTF.